This T cell receptor (beta chain) was identified in a study of T cells in Graves' hyperthyroidism and ophthalmopathy. Amplification of TCR beta CDR3 regions was performed using RNA transcripts as template. First-round RT-PCR targeting the TCR CDR3 was performed with the HTBI primer set. TCRdb fed the multiplex PCR reads into MiXCR, producing one record per CDR3 protein. The profile shows a few hundred thousand distinct CDR3 sequences, more than 20% of them singletons. This clonotype was found many times. Germline trimming cut 6 bases from V and 4 bases from J; bases unmatched to any gene: 6. Germline loops: CDR1 MNHNS, CDR2 SASEGT. The CDR3 runs 14 residues.

Sequenced: blood. This chain connects TRBV6-1 to TRBJ1-5; 7 bases are a match to TRBD1. The source of this sequence is a man between 18 and 29 years old with Graves' hyperthyroidism. Written as DNA, the CDR3 is TGTGCCAGCAGCCCATGGGGACAGAATCAGCCCCAGCATTTT. Amino acid sequence: CASSPWGQNQPQHF.